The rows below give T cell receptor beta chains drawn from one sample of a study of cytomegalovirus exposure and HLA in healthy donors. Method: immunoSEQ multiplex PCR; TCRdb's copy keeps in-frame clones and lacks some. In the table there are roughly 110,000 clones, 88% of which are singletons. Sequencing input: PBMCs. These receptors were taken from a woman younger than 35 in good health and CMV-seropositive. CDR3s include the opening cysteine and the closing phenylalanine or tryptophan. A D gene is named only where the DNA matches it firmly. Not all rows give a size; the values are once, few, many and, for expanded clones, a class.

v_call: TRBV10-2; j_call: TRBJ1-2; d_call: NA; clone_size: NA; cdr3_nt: TGCGCCAGCAGGGCCGGGACAATCTATGGCTACACCTTC; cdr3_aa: CASRAGTIYGYTF
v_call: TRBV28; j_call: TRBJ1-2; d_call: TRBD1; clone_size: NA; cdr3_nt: TGTGCCAGCAGTTTAGCCCCGACAGGGAATGGCTACACCTTC; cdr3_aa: CASSLAPTGNGYTF
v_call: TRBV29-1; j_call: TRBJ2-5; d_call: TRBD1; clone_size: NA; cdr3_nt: TGCAGCGCCAGACAGGGCTTGGAGACCCAGTACTTC; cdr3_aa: CSARQGLETQYF
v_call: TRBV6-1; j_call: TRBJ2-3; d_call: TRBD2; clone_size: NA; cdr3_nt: TGTGCCAGCAGAAGCGGGGGTACAGATACGCAGTATTTT; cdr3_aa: CASRSGGTDTQYF
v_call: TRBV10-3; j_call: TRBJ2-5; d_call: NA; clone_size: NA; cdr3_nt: TGTGCCATCAGTGAGCCGAGACAAGAGACCCAGTACTTC; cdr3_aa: CAISEPRQETQYF
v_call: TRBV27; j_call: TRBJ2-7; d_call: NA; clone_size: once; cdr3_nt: TGTGCCAGCAGTTTGTCCGGTCTGGGGAGAATCTACGAGCAGTACTTC; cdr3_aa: CASSLSGLGRIYEQYF
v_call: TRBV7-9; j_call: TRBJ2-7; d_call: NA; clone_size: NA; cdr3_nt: TGTGCCAGCAGCGCGGACTACCAGCGTTACGAGCAGTACTTC; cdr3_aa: CASSADYQRYEQYF
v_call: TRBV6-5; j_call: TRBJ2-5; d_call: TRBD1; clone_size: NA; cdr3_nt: TGTGCCAGCAGTTCAACCCAGGGGGCAGGGGAGACCCAGTACTTC; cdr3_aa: CASSSTQGAGETQYF
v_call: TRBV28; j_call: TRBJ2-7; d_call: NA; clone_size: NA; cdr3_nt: TGTGCCAGCGGAGGACAGCAAACCTACGAGCAGTACTTC; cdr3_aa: CASGGQQTYEQYF
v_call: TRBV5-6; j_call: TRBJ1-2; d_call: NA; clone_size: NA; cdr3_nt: TGTGCCAGCAGCTTTGGGGAGAGGGAAGGCTACACCTTC; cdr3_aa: CASSFGEREGYTF
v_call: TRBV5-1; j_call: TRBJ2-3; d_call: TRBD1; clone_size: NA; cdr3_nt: TGCGCCAGCAGCCAGGGGGTCGGCACAGATACGCAGTATTTT; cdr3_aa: CASSQGVGTDTQYF
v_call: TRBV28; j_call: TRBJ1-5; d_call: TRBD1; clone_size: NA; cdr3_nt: TGTGCCAGCACTCGACCGGGACAGGGCACCAATTCGGATCAGCCCCAGCATTTT; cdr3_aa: CASTRPGQGTNSDQPQHF
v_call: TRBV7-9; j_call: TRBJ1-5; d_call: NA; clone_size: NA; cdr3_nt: TGTGCCAGCAGCTTAGGGGACATCAATCAGCCCCAGCATTTT; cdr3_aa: CASSLGDINQPQHF
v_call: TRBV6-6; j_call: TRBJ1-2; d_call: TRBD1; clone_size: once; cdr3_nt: TGTGCCAGCAGTCCAGAGGACAGGACGGGTTATGGCTACACCTTC; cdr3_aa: CASSPEDRTGYGYTF
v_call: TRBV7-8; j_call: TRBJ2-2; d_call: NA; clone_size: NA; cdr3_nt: TGTGCCAGCAGCCCAAGGTTGCGGGTTGGGGAGCTGTTTTTT; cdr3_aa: CASSPRLRVGELFF
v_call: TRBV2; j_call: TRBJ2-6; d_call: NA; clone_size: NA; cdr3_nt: TGTGCCAGCAGTGTCCAGGGCTCTGGGGCCAACGTCCTGACTTTC; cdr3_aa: CASSVQGSGANVLTF
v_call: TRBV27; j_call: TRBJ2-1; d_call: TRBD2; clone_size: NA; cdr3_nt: TGTGCCAGCAGTTCCCCCTATAGCGGGGGGGGCTCCTACAATGAGCAGTTCTTC; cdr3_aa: CASSSPYSGGGSYNEQFF
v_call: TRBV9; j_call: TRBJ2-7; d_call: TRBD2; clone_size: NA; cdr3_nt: TGTGCCAGCAGCTCCGGACTAGCGCTTGCCTACGAGCAGTACTTC; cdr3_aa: CASSSGLALAYEQYF
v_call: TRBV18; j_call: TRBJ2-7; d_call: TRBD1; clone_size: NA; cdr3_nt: TGTGCCAGCTCACCTCGGGACAGGGGAACCTACGAGCAGTACTTC; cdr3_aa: CASSPRDRGTYEQYF
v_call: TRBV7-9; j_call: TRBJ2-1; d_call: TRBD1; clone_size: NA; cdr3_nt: TGTGCCAGCAGCCCAAGGCGGGACAGGGAATACAATGAGCAGTTCTTC; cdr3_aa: CASSPRRDREYNEQFF